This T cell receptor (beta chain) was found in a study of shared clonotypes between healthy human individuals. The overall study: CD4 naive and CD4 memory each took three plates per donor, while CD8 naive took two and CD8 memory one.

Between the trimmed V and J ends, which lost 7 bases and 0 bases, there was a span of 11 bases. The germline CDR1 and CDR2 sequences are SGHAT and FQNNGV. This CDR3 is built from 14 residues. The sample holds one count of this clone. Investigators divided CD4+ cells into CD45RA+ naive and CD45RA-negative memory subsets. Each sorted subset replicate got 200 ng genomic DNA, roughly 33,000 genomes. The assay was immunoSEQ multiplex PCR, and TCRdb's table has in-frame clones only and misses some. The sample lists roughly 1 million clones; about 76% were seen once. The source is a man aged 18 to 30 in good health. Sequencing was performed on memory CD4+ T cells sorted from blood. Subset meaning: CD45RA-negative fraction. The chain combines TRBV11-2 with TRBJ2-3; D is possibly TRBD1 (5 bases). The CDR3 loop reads CASKRQRSTDTQYF. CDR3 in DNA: TGTGCCAGCAAGCGACAGAGAAGCACAGATACGCAGTATTTT. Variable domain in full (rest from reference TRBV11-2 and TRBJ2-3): EAGVAQSPRYKIIEKRQSVAFWCNPISGHATLYWYQQILGQGPKLLIQFQNNGVVDDSQLPKDRFSAERLKGVDSTLKIQPAKLEDSAVYLCASKRQRSTDTQYFGPGTRLTVL.